This is a list of T cell receptor beta chains from one sample in a study of T cell responses to AZD1222 COVID-19 vaccine. Using immunoSEQ multiplex PCR, the repertoire was profiled, and TCRdb retains in-frame clones only, with some absent. Among over 100,000 clones listed, over 90% were seen once. The source material was peripheral blood, sampled on day 0 of AZD1222 vaccination. Receptors were obtained from an adult in good health. CDR3s leave out the opening cysteine and the closing phenylalanine or tryptophan. Fields, in order: V gene, J gene, CDR3 protein.

TRBV5-1,TRBJ1-1,ASSLAGLEAF
TRBV5-4,TRBJ1-1,ASSSRGPMGTEAF
TRBV7-9,TRBJ2-7,ASNLGGASYEQY
TRBV19,TRBJ1-2,ASRSRQGAYGYT
TRBV19,TRBJ2-7,ASRGTGSSYEQY
TRBV6-1,TRBJ2-7,ASSDRRNEQY
TRBV24-1,TRBJ2-1,ATSEGPPGQGLWNEQF
TRBV24-1,TRBJ2-1,ATSDFSASGRFNEQF
TRBV5-4,TRBJ1-1,ASSLGQDDLKEAF
TRBV6-5,TRBJ2-3,ASSSGTGSADTQY
TRBV27,TRBJ1-5,ASSSDRGLGPQH
TRBV11-1,TRBJ1-2,ASSFFPGDGYT
TRBV10-3,TRBJ1-6,ATAGTDNSPLH
TRBV6-1,TRBJ1-5,ASRDRGSNQPQH
TRBV3-1/TRBV3-2,TRBJ1-5,ASSQDGPQH
TRBV2,TRBJ1-5,ASVPGRSNQPQH
TRBV5-4,TRBJ2-2,ASSPTGGRTGELF
TRBV10-3,TRBJ1-6,AISDISGRMGSPLH
TRBV7-2,TRBJ1-1,ASSLSSLTEAF